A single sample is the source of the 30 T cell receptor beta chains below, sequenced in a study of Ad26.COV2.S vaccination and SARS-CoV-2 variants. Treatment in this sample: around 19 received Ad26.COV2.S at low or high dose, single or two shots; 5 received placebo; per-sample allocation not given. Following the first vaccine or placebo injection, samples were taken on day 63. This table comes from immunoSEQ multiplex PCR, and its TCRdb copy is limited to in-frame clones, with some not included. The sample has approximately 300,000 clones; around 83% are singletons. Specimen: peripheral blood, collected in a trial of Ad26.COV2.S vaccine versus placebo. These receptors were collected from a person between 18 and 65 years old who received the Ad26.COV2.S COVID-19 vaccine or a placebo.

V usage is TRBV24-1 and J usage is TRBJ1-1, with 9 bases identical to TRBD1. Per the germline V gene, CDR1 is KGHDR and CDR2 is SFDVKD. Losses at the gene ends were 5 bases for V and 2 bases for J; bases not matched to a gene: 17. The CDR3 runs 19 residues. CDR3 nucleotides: TGTGCCACCAGTGTAAACAGGGGGCGCCGAAAACGCTTAAACACTGAAGCTTTCTTT. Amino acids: CATSVNRGRRKRLNTEAFF.

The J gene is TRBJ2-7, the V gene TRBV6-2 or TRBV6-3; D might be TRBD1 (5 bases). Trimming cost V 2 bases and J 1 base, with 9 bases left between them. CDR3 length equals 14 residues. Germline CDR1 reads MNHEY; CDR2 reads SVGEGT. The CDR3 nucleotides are TGTGCCAGCAGTTACCTAGGGGCATCCTACGAGCAGTACTTC. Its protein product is CASSYLGASYEQYF.

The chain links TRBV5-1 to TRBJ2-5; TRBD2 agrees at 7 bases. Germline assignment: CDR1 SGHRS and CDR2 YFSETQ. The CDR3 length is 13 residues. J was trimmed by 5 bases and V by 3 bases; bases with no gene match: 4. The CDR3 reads CASSWTRFETQYF. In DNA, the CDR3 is TGCGCCAGCAGCTGGACTAGGTTCGAGACCCAGTACTTC.

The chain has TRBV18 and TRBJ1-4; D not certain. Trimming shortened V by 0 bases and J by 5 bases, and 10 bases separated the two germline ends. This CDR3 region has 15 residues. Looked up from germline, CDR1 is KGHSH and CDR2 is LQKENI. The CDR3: CASSPPSTPNEKLFF. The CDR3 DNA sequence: TGTGCCAGCTCACCACCGTCGACACCGAATGAAAAACTGTTTTTT.

CDR3 DNA sequence: TGTGCCAGCAGCTCGTCGGACAGGGGAGGCACTGAAGCTTTCTTT. Translating gives CASSSSDRGGTEAFF. The genes are TRBV7-9 and TRBJ1-1; 9 bases agree with TRBD1. Per the germline V gene, CDR1 is SEHNR and CDR2 is FQNEAQ (reference sequence). V lost 4 bases and J lost 4; bases outside the gene matches: 7. The CDR3 spans 15 residues.

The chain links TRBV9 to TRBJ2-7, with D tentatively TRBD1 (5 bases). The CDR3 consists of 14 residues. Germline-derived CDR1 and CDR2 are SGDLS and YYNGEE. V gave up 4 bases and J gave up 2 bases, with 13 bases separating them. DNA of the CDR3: TGTGCCAGCAGCTTAGACAGTAGAACCTACGAGCAGTACTTC. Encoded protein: CASSLDSRTYEQYF. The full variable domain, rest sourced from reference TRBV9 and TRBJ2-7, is DSGVTQTPKHLITATGQRVTLRCSPRSGDLSVYWYQQSLDQGLQFLIQYYNGEERAKGNILERFSAQQFPDLHSELNLSSLELGDSALYFCASSLDSRTYEQYFGPGTRLTVT.

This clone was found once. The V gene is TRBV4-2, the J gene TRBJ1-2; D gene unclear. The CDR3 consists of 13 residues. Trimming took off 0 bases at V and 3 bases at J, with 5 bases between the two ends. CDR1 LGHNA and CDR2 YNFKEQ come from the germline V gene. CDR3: CASSQEMDYGYTF. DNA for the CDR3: TGTGCCAGCAGCCAAGAAATGGACTATGGCTACACCTTC.

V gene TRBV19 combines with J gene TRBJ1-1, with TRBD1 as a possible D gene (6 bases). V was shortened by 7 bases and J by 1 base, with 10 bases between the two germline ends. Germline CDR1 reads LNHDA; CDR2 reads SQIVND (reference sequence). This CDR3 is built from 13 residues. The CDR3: CASNRGRNTEAFF. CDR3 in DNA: TGTGCCAGTAACCGGGGGCGGAACACTGAAGCTTTCTTT.

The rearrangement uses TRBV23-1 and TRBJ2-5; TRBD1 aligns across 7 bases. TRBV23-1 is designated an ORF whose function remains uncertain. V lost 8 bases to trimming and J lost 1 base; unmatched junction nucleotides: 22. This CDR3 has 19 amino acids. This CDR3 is CASLSPSFGTVLIQETQYF. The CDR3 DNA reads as TGCGCCAGCCTATCTCCGTCGTTCGGGACAGTCCTGATCCAAGAGACCCAGTACTTC.

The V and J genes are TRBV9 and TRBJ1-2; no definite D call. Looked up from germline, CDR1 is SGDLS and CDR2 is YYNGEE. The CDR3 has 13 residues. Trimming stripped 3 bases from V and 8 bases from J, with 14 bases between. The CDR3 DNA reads TGTGCCAGCAGCGCCAATGATCGGCGGGGCTACACCTTC. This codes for CASSANDRRGYTF.

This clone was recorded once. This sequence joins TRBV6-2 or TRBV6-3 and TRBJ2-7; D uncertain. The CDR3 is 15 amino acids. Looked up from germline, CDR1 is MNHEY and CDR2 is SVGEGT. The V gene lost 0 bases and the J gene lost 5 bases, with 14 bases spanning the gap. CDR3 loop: CASSYSIGRRHEQYF. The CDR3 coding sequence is TGTGCCAGCAGTTACTCGATTGGCAGGCGCCACGAGCAGTACTTC.

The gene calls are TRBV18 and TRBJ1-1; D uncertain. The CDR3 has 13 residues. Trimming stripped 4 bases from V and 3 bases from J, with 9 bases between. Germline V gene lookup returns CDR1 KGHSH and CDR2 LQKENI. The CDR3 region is CASSQSGYTEAFF. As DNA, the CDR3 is TGTGCCAGCTCACAGTCGGGATACACTGAAGCTTTCTTT.

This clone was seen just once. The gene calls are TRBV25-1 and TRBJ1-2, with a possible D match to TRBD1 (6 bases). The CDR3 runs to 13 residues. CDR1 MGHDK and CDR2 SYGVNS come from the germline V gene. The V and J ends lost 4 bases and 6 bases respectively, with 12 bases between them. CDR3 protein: CASSGYKGDGYTF. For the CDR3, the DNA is TGTGCCAGCAGTGGCTATAAGGGGGATGGCTACACCTTC.

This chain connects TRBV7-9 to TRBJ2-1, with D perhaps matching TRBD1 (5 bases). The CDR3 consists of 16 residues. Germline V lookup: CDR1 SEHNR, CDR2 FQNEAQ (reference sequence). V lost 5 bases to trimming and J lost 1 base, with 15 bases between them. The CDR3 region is CASSEPQGYSYNEQFF. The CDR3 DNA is TGTGCCAGCAGCGAACCGCAGGGATATTCCTACAATGAGCAGTTCTTC.

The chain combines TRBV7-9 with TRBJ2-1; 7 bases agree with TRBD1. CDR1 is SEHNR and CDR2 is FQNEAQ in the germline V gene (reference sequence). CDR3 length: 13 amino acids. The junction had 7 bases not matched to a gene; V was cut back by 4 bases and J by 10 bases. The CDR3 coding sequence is TGTGCCAGCAGCTGGGACAGATCAGGAGAGCAGTTCTTC. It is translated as CASSWDRSGEQFF.

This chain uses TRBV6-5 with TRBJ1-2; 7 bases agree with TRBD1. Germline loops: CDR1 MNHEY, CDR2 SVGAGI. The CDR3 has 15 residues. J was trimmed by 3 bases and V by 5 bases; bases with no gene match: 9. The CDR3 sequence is CASSTWTGTDYGYTF. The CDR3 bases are TGTGCCAGCAGTACATGGACAGGTACGGACTATGGCTACACCTTC.

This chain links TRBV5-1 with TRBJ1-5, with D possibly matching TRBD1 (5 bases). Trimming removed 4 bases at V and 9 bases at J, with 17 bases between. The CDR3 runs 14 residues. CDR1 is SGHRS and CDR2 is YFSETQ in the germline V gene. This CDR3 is CASSPDSVIAPQHF. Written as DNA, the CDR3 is TGCGCCAGCAGCCCAGACAGTGTAATTGCGCCCCAGCATTTT.

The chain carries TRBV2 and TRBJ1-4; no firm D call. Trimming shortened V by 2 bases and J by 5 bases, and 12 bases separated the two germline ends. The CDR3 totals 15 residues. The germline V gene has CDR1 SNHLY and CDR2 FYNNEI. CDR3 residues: CASSESPGWNEKLFF. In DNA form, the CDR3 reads TGTGCCAGCAGTGAATCCCCGGGGTGGAATGAAAAACTGTTTTTT.

Here the CDR3 reads CASRDRQGAEGYTF. Here the CDR3 DNA reads TGCGCCAGCAGAGACCGACAGGGGGCGGAAGGCTACACCTTC. The V gene is TRBV5-1, the J gene TRBJ1-2; 10 bases line up with TRBD1. V shed 5 bases, J shed 8 bases, and the junction held 9 bases outside the gene matches. CDR1 and CDR2 (germline): SGHRS, YFSETQ. CDR3 length: 14 amino acids.

The CDR3 spells CASSATNRVGTEAFF. In DNA form, the CDR3 reads TGTGCCAGCAGCGCAACCAACAGGGTTGGCACTGAAGCTTTCTTT. The chain uses TRBV5-5 and TRBJ1-1, with a possible D match to TRBD1 (6 bases). The CDR3 runs 15 residues. Germline V gene lookup returns CDR1 SGHKS and CDR2 YYEKEE (reference sequence). V shed 4 bases and J shed 4 bases, with 17 bases lying between them.

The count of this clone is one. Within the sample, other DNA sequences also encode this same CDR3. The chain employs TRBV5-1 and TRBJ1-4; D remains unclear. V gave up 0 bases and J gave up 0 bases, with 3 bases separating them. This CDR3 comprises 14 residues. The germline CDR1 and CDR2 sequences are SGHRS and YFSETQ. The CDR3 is CASSLGPTNEKLFF. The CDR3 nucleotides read TGCGCCAGCAGCTTGGGACCAACTAATGAAAAACTGTTTTTT.

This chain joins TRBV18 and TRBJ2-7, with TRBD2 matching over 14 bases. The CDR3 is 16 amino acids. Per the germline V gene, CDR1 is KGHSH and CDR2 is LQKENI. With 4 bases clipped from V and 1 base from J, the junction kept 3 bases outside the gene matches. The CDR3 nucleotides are TGTGCCAGCTCACGGGGACTAGCGGGGGTTTCCTACGAGCAGTACTTC. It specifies CASSRGLAGVSYEQYF.

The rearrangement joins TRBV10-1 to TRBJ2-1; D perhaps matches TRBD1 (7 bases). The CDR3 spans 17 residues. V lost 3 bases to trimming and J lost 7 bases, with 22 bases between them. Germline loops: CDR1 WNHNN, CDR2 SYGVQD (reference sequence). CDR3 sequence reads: CASSDRLGTEFSNEQFF. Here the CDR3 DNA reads TGCGCCAGCAGTGATCGACTAGGGACAGAATTTTCGAATGAGCAGTTCTTC.

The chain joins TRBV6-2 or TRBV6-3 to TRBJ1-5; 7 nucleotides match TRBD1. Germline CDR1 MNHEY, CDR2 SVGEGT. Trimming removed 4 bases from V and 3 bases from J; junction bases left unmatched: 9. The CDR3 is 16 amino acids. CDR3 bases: TGTGCCAGCAGTTCCGCTTTGGGACAGATCAATCAGCCCCAGCATTTT. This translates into CASSSALGQINQPQHF.

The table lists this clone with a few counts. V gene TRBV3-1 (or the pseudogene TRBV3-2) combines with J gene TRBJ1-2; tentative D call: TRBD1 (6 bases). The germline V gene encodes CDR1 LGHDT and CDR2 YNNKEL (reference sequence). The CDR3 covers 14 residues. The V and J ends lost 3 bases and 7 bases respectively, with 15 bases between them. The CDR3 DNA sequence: TGTGCCAGCAGCCAGCTCCAGGGGAGAAGTGGCTACACCTTC. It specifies CASSQLQGRSGYTF.

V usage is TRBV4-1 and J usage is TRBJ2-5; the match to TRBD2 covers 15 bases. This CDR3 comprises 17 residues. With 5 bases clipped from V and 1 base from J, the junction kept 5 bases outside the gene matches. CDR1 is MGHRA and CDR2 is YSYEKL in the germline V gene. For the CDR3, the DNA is TGCGCCAGCAGCAAGTGGACTAGCGGGGGGGCCCAAGAGACCCAGTACTTC. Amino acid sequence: CASSKWTSGGAQETQYF.

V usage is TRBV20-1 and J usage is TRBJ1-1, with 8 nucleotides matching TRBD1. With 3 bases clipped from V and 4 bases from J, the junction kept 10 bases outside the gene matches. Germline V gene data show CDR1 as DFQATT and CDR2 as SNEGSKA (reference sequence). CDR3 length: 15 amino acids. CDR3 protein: CSASPTGGRSTEAFF. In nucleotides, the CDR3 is TGCAGTGCTAGTCCTACAGGGGGAAGGAGCACTGAAGCTTTCTTT.

CDR3: CASSGGTFSTDTQYF. CDR3 coding DNA: TGTGCCAGCAGCGGGGGGACTTTTAGCACAGATACGCAGTATTTT. J is TRBJ2-3 and V is TRBV5-5; perhaps TRBD2 as D (6 bases). Trimming stripped 4 bases from V and 0 bases from J, with 12 bases between. The CDR3 length is 15 residues. Germline V CDR1 and CDR2: SGHKS, YYEKEE (reference sequence).

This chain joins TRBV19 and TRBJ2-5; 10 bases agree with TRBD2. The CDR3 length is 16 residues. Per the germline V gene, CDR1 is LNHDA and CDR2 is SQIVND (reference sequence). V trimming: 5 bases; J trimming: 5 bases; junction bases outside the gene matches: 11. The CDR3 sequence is CASSVRTSGGRETQYF. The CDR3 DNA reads TGTGCCAGTAGTGTAAGGACTAGCGGTGGCCGGGAGACCCAGTACTTC. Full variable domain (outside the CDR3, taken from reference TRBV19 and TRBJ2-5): DGGITQSPKYLFRKEGQNVTLSCEQNLNHDAMYWYRQDPGQGLRLIYYSQIVNDFQKGDIAEGYSVSREKKESFPLTVTSAQKNPTAFYLCASSVRTSGGRETQYFGPGTRLLVL.

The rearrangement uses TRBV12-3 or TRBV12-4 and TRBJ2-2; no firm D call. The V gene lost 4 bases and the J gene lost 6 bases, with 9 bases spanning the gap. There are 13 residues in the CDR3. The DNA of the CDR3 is TGTGCCAGCAGTTCTCAGTGGGCCGGGGAGCTGTTTTTT. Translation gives CASSSQWAGELFF.